The 29 T cell receptor beta chains presented below share a single source sample, sequenced in a study of T cells after yellow fever vaccination. TCRdb itself ran the 5' RACE reads through MiXCR, one entry per CDR3 protein. Of fewer than 350,000 distinct CDR3 sequences in the sample, 8.5% to 10% were seen once. The specimen comprised PBMCs, sampled on the day of the first yellow fever vaccination. Receptor source: a young man who received the YFV17D yellow fever vaccine.

This clonotype has more than one count but fewer than ten. The chain recombines TRBV18 with TRBJ1-1; possible D gene TRBD1, 6 bases. CDR3 size: 16 residues. Germline V gives CDR1 KGHSH, CDR2 LQKENI. Trimming cost V 4 bases and J 0 bases, with 15 bases left between them. CDR3 in amino acids: CASSLGGPSLNTEAFF. For the CDR3, the DNA is TGTGCCAGCTCACTCGGGGGGCCTAGCCTGAACACTGAAGCTTTCTTT. Looking up the rest from reference TRBV18 and TRBJ1-1 gives the full variable domain: NAGVMQNPRHLVRRRGQEARLRCSPMKGHSHVYWYRQLPEEGLKFMVYLQKENIIDESGMPKERFSAEFPKEGPSILRIQQVVRGDSAAYFCASSLGGPSLNTEAFFGQGTRLTVV.

The chain recombines TRBV9 with TRBJ1-6; D is perhaps TRBD1 (5 bases). Trimming removed 3 bases at V and 7 bases at J, with 17 bases between. CDR1 and CDR2 (germline): SGDLS, YYNGEE. This CDR3 region has 16 residues. CDR3 in DNA: TGTGCCAGCAGCGCCCACCCCTTGGGGCGGAATTCACCCCTCCACTTT. It translates to CASSAHPLGRNSPLHF.

This clonotype was counted a few times. This rearrangement joins TRBV5-1 to TRBJ2-1; D may be TRBD1 or TRBD2 (5 bases each). The ends were cut back, 4 bases at V and 9 bases at J, with 14 bases in the middle. CDR3 size: 13 residues. Looked up from germline, CDR1 is SGHRS and CDR2 is YFSETQ. The CDR3 spells CASSPGPRIEQFF. CDR3 bases: TGCGCCAGCAGCCCGGGGCCAAGAATTGAGCAGTTCTTC.

The CDR3 loop reads CATSREAIGELFF. The CDR3 DNA sequence: TGTGCCACCAGCAGAGAGGCGATCGGGGAGCTGTTTTTT. J is TRBJ2-2 and V is TRBV15; D not certain. The V end lost 0 bases, the J end lost 7 bases, and 6 bases lay between the germline ends. The CDR3 is made up of 13 amino acids. Germline CDR1 is LNHNV and CDR2 is YYDKDF (reference sequence). The full variable domain, completed using reference TRBV15 and TRBJ2-2, is DAMVIQNPRYQVTQFGKPVTLSCSQTLNHNVMYWYQQKSSQAPKLLFHYYDKDFNNEADTPDNFQSRRPNTSFCFLDIRSPGLGDTAMYLCATSREAIGELFFGEGSRLTVL.

This clonotype was found many times. This sequence joins TRBV7-2 and TRBJ2-1, with 9 bases identical to TRBD1. Germline values: CDR1 SGHTA, CDR2 FQGNSA. This CDR3 comprises 16 residues. After removal of 6 bases from V and 0 bases from J, the junction contained 6 bases not matched to a gene. CDR3 coding DNA: TGTGCCAGCAGTGGACAGGGGAAAAGCTCCTACAATGAGCAGTTCTTC. This codes for CASSGQGKSSYNEQFF.

This clonotype came up a few times. The chain employs TRBV7-2 and TRBJ1-1; weak D call: TRBD1 (5 bases). There are 13 residues in the CDR3. Germline V lookup: CDR1 SGHTA, CDR2 FQGNSA. Trimming pared 4 bases from V and 6 bases from J, leaving 12 bases between. The CDR3, as DNA: TGTGCCAGCAGCTCCCGAATGGGGGCTGAAGCTTTCTTT. It is translated as CASSSRMGAEAFF.

The rearrangement uses TRBV5-1 and TRBJ1-2; a weak D match, TRBD1 (5 bases). The CDR3 has 15 residues. Germline-derived CDR1 and CDR2 are SGHRS and YFSETQ. The V end was cut by 4 bases, the J end by 2 bases, with 15 bases between. Here the CDR3 reads CASSDGDRLNYGYTF. The CDR3 bases are TGCGCCAGCAGCGACGGTGACAGACTGAACTATGGCTACACCTTC.

This clonotype was observed a handful of times. J is TRBJ1-5 and V is TRBV5-1; D is possibly TRBD1 (6 bases). Trimming removed 5 bases at V and 9 bases at J, with 18 bases between. Per the germline V gene, CDR1 is SGHRS and CDR2 is YFSETQ. The CDR3 extends over 14 amino acids. This CDR3 reads CASRVGRGAGPQHF. The CDR3 DNA is TGCGCCAGCAGAGTTGGCCGGGGGGCCGGGCCCCAGCATTTT.

The rearrangement joins TRBV3-1 to TRBJ2-2; D call uncertain. The CDR3 totals 15 residues. CDR1 is LGHDT and CDR2 is YNNKEL in the germline V gene (reference sequence). The V and J ends lost 2 bases and 1 base respectively, with 8 bases between them. The CDR3 nucleotides read TGTGCCAGCAGCCAATTGACCAAGAACACCGGGGAGCTGTTTTTT. It is translated as CASSQLTKNTGELFF.

This clonotype came up a few times. This sequence joins TRBV5-1 and TRBJ2-3; the D is unclear. Germline values: CDR1 SGHRS, CDR2 YFSETQ. The CDR3 length is 13 residues. Trimming stripped 3 bases from V and 9 bases from J, with 14 bases between. The CDR3 sequence is CASSSEGSATQYF. The CDR3, as DNA: TGCGCCAGCAGCTCTGAAGGTTCAGCCACGCAGTATTTT. Based on the CDR3 plus reference TRBV5-1 and TRBJ2-3, the full variable domain is KAGVTQTPRYLIKTRGQQVTLSCSPISGHRSVSWYQQTPGQGLQFLFEYFSETQRNKGNFPGRFSGRQFSNSRSEMNVSTLELGDSALYLCASSSEGSATQYFGPGTRLTVL.

This clonotype appeared many times. The chain is built from TRBV9 and TRBJ2-6; a weak D match, TRBD2 (6 bases). In germline, CDR1 is SGDLS, CDR2 YYNGEE. This CDR3 region has 15 residues. V was cut by 2 bases and J by 2 bases, with 8 bases left in between. Here the CDR3 reads CASSVKRAGANVLTF. Written as DNA, the CDR3 is TGTGCCAGCAGCGTGAAGCGGGCTGGGGCCAACGTCCTGACTTTC.

This clonotype was seen more than once but under ten times. The chain is built from TRBV29-1 and TRBJ2-7, with no clear D. This CDR3 comprises 13 residues. Looked up from germline, CDR1 is SQVTM and CDR2 is ANQGSEA. Trimming took 4 bases from V and 1 from J, leaving 11 bases between them. CDR3 loop: CSVAVTLSYEQYF. The CDR3 DNA reads as TGCAGCGTTGCGGTGACTTTATCCTACGAGCAGTACTTC.

This clonotype was detected ten times or more. In DNA, the CDR3 is TGCGCCAGCAGCCAAGAGGAGGGGGCGAGGAACGAGCAGTACTTC. It codes for CASSQEEGARNEQYF. The V call is TRBV4-1, the J call TRBJ2-7; D is possibly TRBD1 (7 bases). Germline V CDR1 and CDR2: MGHRA, YSYEKL. This CDR3 has 15 amino acids. V shed 0 bases and J shed 5 bases, with 14 bases lying between them.

This clonotype was observed a handful of times. The genes are TRBV6-1 and TRBJ2-7, with a weak D call TRBD2 (6 bases). The V and J ends lost 6 bases and 2 bases respectively, with 17 bases between them. This CDR3 is built from 15 residues. Germline CDR1 is MNHNS and CDR2 is SASEGT. This CDR3 is CASRSSLASAYEQYF. CDR3 bases: TGTGCCAGCAGATCTAGCCTAGCGTCGGCCTACGAGCAGTACTTC.

As regards this clonotype: Mismatch with germline at one junction end may stem from a read error. This chain links TRBV20-1 with TRBJ1-3; 7 bases fit TRBD1. The CDR3 length is 11 residues. The germline gives CDR1 DFQATT, CDR2 SNEGSKA (reference sequence). CDR3 protein: CSARTGNSIYF. The CDR3 DNA is TGCAGTGCCAGGACAGGAAACTCCATATATTTT.

The V and J genes are TRBV7-2 and TRBJ1-5; perhaps TRBD1 as D (5 bases). The CDR3 is 13 amino acids. CDR1 and CDR2 (germline): SGHTA, FQGNSA. V lost 8 bases and J 4 bases, leaving 12 bases between the germline ends. CDR3 amino acids: CASGGSGNQPQHF. The CDR3 DNA sequence: TGTGCCAGCGGGGGAAGTGGGAATCAGCCCCAGCATTTT.

This clonotype was counted a few times. The CDR3 nucleotides read TGTGCCAGCAGCTCCTCCGGGACAGGCTCTAACTATGGCTACACCTTC. It is translated as CASSSSGTGSNYGYTF. The V call is TRBV7-9, the J call TRBJ1-2, with 8 bases aligning to TRBD1. Losses at the gene ends were 4 bases for V and 0 bases for J; bases not matched to a gene: 7. Looked up from germline, CDR1 is SEHNR and CDR2 is FQNEAQ (reference sequence). CDR3 length: 16 residues.

This clonotype was seen more than once but under ten times. The rearrangement uses TRBV6-4 and TRBJ2-3, with 8 bases identical to TRBD2. Germline loops: CDR1 MRHNA, CDR2 SNTAGT. J was trimmed by 5 bases and V by 6 bases; bases with no gene match: 7. The CDR3 has 14 residues. CDR3 coding DNA: TGTGCCAGCAGCCGAGCGGGGGAAATAGATACGCAGTATTTT. Translated, it gives CASSRAGEIDTQYF.

This clonotype was picked up many times. This chain uses TRBV13 with TRBJ1-2; 9 bases match TRBD1. The CDR3 is 13 amino acids. CDR1 and CDR2 (germline): PRHDT, FYEKMQ (reference sequence). J lost 8 bases, V lost 0 bases, and 1 base had no gene match. CDR3 region: CASSLGQGAGYTF. The CDR3 nucleotides read TGTGCCAGCAGCTTAGGACAGGGGGCCGGCTACACCTTC.

As DNA, the CDR3 is TGTGCCAGCAGCTTAGTAGGACGGGACGGAGTCAACTACAATGAGCAGTTCTTC. Protein: CASSLVGRDGVNYNEQFF. The chain recombines TRBV5-4 with TRBJ2-1, with D possibly being TRBD1 or TRBD2 (5 bases each). Germline lookup yields CDR1 SGHNT and CDR2 YYREEE (reference sequence). V lost 2 bases to trimming and J lost 3 bases, with 21 bases between them. The CDR3 extends over 18 amino acids.

This clonotype was recorded many times. The chain carries TRBV7-2 and TRBJ2-5; D might be TRBD1 or TRBD2, each matching 5 bases. The germline V and J ends were trimmed by 5 bases and 1 base, with 11 bases remaining between them. CDR3 length: 14 residues. From germline, CDR1 is SGHTA and CDR2 FQGNSA. In DNA form, the CDR3 reads TGTGCCAGCAGCCCTTCCGGGACCCAAGAGACCCAGTACTTC. Protein: CASSPSGTQETQYF. The full variable domain, rest sourced from reference TRBV7-2 and TRBJ2-5, is GAGVSQSPSNKVTEKGKDVELRCDPISGHTALYWYRQSLGQGLEFLIYFQGNSAPDKSGLPSDRFSAERTGGSVSTLTIQRTQQEDSAVYLCASSPSGTQETQYFGPGTRLLVL.

This chain joins TRBV7-2 and TRBJ2-3; no definite D call. The CDR3 spans 15 residues. Germline-derived CDR1 and CDR2 are SGHTA and FQGNSA. Deletions cut 3 bases from V and 2 bases from J, with 12 bases between. The CDR3 here is CASSFRRTDTDTQYF. The DNA of the CDR3 is TGTGCCAGCAGCTTTCGACGGACCGACACAGATACGCAGTATTTT. The full variable domain, completed using reference TRBV7-2 and TRBJ2-3, is GAGVSQSPSNKVTEKGKDVELRCDPISGHTALYWYRQSLGQGLEFLIYFQGNSAPDKSGLPSDRFSAERTGGSVSTLTIQRTQQEDSAVYLCASSFRRTDTDTQYFGPGTRLTVL.

This clonotype was recorded a few times. The chain couples TRBV6-5 to TRBJ1-1, with 9 bases matching TRBD1. The CDR3 runs to 15 residues. V trimming: 4 bases; J trimming: 3 bases; junction bases outside the gene matches: 6. Germline V gives CDR1 MNHEY, CDR2 SVGAGI. The CDR3 nucleotides read TGTGCCAGCAGTTTCGTTTGGACAGGGGACACTGAAGCTTTCTTT. Translating it yields CASSFVWTGDTEAFF.

V gene TRBV9 combines with J gene TRBJ1-2; the match to TRBD1 covers 12 bases. Losses at the gene ends were 3 bases for V and 12 bases for J; bases not matched to a gene: 9. CDR3 length equals 14 residues. Per the germline V gene, CDR1 is SGDLS and CDR2 is YYNGEE. The CDR3 nucleotides read TGTGCCAGCAGCGCCCCCGGGACAGGGGGCTACAACACCTTC. Protein: CASSAPGTGGYNTF.

The rearrangement uses TRBV7-2 and TRBJ2-7; D possibly corresponds to TRBD1 (5 bases). V was trimmed by 1 base and J by 12 bases, leaving 13 bases between them. The CDR3 is made up of 12 amino acids. Germline CDR1 is SGHTA and CDR2 is FQGNSA. The chain's CDR3 is CASSLGGLPPYV. The DNA of the CDR3 is TGTGCCAGCAGCTTAGGGGGCTTGCCCCCGTACGTC.

On this clonotype itself: The germline gene is not matched at one end of the junction; a read error may be the cause. The rearrangement uses TRBV20-1 and TRBJ2-2, with 9 bases matching TRBD1. The CDR3 runs to 16 residues. Per germline, CDR1 DFQATT and CDR2 SNEGSKA (reference sequence). DNA of the CDR3: TGCTGTGCTAGAGATCGGACAGGGGTGAACACCGGGGAGCTGTTTTTT. Translating it yields CCARDRTGVNTGELFF.

This clonotype was seen more than once but under ten times. J is TRBJ2-7 and V is TRBV6-6; no firm D call. This CDR3 has 13 amino acids. From germline, CDR1 is MNHNY and CDR2 SVGAGI (reference sequence). Trimming left V 3 bases short and J 0 bases short, with 6 bases between. The CDR3 spells CASSYIGSYEQYF. CDR3 sequence (DNA): TGTGCCAGCAGTTATATCGGCTCCTACGAGCAGTACTTC.

The J gene is TRBJ1-6, the V gene TRBV4-1; D possibly corresponds to TRBD1 (6 bases). V was pared by 7 bases and J by 10 bases, with 14 bases between. CDR1 is MGHRA, CDR2 YSYEKL, per germline. The CDR3 covers 13 residues. The CDR3 DNA follows: TGCGCCAGCAAAGCACAGGGCGACTCACCCCTCCACTTT. Its protein product is CASKAQGDSPLHF.

V is TRBV6-5 and J is TRBJ2-2; D might be TRBD2 (6 bases). This CDR3 has 15 residues. Germline CDR1 MNHEY, CDR2 SVGAGI. V was pared by 0 bases and J by 4 bases, with 9 bases between. The CDR3 loop is CASSYSILATGELFF. CDR3 DNA: TGTGCCAGCAGTTACTCGATACTAGCCACCGGGGAGCTGTTTTTT.